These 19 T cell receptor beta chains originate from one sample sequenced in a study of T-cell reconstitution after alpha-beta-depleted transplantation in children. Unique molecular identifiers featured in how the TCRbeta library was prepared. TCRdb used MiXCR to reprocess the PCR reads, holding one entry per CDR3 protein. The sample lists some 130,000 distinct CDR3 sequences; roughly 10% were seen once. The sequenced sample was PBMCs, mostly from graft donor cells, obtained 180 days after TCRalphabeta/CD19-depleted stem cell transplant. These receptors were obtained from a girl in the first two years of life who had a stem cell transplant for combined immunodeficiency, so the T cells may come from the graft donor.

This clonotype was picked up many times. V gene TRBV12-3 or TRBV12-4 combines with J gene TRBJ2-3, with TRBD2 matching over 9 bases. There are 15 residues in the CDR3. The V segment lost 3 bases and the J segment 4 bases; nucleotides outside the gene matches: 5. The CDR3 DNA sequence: TGTGCCAGCAGTTTGGCTAGCGGGGAAGCAGATACGCAGTATTTT. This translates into CASSLASGEADTQYF.

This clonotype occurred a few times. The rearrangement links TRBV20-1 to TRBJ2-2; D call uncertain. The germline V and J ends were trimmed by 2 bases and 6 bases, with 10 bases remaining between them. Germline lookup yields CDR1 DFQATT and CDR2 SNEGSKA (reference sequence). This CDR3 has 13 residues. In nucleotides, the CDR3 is TGCAGTGCTAGATCCCCTCGTGCCGGGGAGCTGTTTTTT. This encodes CSARSPRAGELFF.

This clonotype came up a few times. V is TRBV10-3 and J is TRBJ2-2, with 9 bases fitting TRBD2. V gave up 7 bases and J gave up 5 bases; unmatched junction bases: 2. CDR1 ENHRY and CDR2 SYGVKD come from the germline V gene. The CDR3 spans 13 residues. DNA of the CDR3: TGTGCCATCAACGGACTAGCGACCGGGGAGCTGTTTTTT. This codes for CAINGLATGELFF.

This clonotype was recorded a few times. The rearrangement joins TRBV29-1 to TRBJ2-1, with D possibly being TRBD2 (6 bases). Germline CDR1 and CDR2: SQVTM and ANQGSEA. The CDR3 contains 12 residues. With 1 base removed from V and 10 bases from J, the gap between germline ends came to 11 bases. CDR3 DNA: TGCAGCGTTGAAGCGGGAGTGGAAGAGCAGTTCTTC. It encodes CSVEAGVEEQFF.

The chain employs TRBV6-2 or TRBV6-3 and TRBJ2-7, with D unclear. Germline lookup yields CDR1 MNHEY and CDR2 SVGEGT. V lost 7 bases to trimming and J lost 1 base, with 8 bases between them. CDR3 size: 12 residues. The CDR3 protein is CASKDPSYEQYF. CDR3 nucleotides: TGTGCCAGCAAGGACCCTTCCTACGAGCAGTACTTC.

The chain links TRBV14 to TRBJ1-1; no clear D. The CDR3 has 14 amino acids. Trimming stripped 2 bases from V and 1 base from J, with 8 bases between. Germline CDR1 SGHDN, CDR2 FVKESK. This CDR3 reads CASSQFPPNTEAFF. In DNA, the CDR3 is TGTGCCAGCAGCCAATTTCCCCCGAACACTGAAGCTTTCTTT.

This CDR3 is CSAWGGLRGNYGYTF. CDR3 coding DNA: TGCAGTGCCTGGGGAGGGTTGAGGGGAAACTATGGCTACACCTTC. V gene TRBV20-1 combines with J gene TRBJ1-2, with TRBD1 as a possible D gene (5 bases). This CDR3 comprises 15 residues. Germline V CDR1 and CDR2: DFQATT, SNEGSKA (reference sequence). With 6 bases removed from V and 2 bases from J, the gap between germline ends came to 19 bases.

This chain's CDR3 is CATSRELGLNEQFF. In nucleotides, the CDR3 is TGTGCCACCAGCAGAGAGCTCGGGTTGAATGAGCAGTTCTTC. The V and J genes are TRBV15 and TRBJ2-1; D ambiguous. Trimming stripped 0 bases from V and 7 bases from J, with 10 bases between. The germline V gene encodes CDR1 LNHNV and CDR2 YYDKDF (reference sequence). CDR3 size: 14 residues.

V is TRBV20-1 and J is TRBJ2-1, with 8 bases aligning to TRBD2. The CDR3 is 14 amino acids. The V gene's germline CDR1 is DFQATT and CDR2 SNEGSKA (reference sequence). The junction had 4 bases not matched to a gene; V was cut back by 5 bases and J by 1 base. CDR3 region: CSAHTSGSYNEQFF. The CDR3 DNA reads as TGCAGTGCTCATACTAGCGGATCCTACAATGAGCAGTTCTTC.

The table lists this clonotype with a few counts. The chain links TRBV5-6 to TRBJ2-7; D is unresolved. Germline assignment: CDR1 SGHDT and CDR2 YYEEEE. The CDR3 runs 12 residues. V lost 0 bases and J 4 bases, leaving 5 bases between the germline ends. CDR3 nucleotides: TGTGCCAGCAGCTTGGGGCTTTACGAGCAGTACTTC. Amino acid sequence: CASSLGLYEQYF.

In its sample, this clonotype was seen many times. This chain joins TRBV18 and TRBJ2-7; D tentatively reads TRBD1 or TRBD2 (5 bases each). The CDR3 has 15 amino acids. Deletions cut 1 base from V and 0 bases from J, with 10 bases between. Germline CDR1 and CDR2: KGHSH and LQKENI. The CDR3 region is CASSPHLGDSYEQYF. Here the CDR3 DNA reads TGTGCCAGCTCACCACACCTGGGGGACTCCTACGAGCAGTACTTC.

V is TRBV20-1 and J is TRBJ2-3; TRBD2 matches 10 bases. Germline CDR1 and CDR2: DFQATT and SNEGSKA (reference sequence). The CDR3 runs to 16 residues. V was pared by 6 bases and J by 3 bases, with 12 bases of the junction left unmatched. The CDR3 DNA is TGCAGTGCCGAGACTCCGGGACTAGCGATAACAGATACGCAGTATTTT. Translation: CSAETPGLAITDTQYF.

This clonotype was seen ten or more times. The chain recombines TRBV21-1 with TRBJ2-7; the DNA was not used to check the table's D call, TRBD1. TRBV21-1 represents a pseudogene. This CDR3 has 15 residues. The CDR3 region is CASSTPRGRIYEQYF. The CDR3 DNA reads TGTGCCAGCAGCACCCCCAGGGGGCGCATCTACGAGCAGTACTTC.

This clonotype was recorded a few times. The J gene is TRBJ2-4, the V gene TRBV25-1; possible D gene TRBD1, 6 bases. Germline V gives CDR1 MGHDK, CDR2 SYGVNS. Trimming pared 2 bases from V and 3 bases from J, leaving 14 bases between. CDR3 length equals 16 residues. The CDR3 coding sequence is TGTGCCAGCAGTGAAGGTGGCAGGGGCGACAAAAACATTCAGTACTTC. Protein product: CASSEGGRGDKNIQYF. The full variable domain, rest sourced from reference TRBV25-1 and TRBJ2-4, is EADIYQTPRYLVIGTGKKITLECSQTMGHDKMYWYQQDPGMELHLIHYSYGVNSTEKGDLSSESTVSRIRTEHFPLTLESARPSHTSQYLCASSEGGRGDKNIQYFGAGTRLSVL.

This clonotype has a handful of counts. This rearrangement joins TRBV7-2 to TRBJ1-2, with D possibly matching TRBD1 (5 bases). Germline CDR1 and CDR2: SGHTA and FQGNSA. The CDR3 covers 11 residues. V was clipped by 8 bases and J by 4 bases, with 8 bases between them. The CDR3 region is CASWGGYGYTF. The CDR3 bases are TGTGCCAGCTGGGGGGGCTATGGCTACACCTTC.

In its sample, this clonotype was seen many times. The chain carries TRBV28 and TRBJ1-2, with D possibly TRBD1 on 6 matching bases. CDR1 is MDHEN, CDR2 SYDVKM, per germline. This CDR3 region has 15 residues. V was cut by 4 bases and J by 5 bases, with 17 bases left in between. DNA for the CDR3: TGTGCCAGCAGTTCCTTCGGGGGCCCTTCTTATGGCTACACCTTC. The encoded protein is CASSSFGGPSYGYTF.

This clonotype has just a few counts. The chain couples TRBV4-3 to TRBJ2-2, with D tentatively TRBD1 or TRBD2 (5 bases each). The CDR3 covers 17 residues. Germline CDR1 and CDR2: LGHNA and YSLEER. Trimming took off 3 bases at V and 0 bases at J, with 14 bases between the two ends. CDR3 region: CASSQMGRAPNTGELFF. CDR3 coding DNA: TGCGCCAGCAGCCAGATGGGGCGGGCCCCGAACACCGGGGAGCTGTTTTTT.

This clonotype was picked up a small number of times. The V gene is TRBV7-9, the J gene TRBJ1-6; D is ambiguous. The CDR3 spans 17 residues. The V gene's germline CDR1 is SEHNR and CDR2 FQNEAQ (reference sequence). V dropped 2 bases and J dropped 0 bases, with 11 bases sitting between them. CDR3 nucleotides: TGTGCCAGCAGCTTATTCCAGTCCAGCTCCTATAATTCACCCCTCCACTTT. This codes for CASSLFQSSSYNSPLHF.

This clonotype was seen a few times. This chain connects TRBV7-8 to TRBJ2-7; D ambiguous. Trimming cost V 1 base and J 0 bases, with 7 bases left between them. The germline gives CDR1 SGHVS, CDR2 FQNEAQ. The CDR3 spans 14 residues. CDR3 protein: CASSLGRTSYEQYF. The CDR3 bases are TGTGCCAGCAGCTTAGGCAGAACCTCCTACGAGCAGTACTTC.